The 27 T cell receptor beta chains reported below all come from one sample, sequenced in a study of PD-1 blockade in mismatch repair-deficient tumors (dated by TCRdb to the late 2010s). Libraries were built with the immunoSEQ multiplex PCR assay. This is the immuneACCESS table as TCRdb keeps it, with only in-frame sequences that have V and J called. A part of the clones is gone; compared with another copy, unresolved V genes explain less than half, and the rest is unexplained. Within this sample are 120,000 or so clones, with about 85% of them counted one time only. The ten largest clones capture roughly 12% of the sample. The input for sequencing was peripheral blood, taken 44 weeks after starting pembrolizumab. The receptors shown here come from an adult with mismatch repair-deficient cancer.

The chain employs TRBV6-5 and TRBJ2-7; tentatively, D is TRBD1 or TRBD2 (5 bases each). CDR3 length: 13 amino acids. In germline, CDR1 is MNHEY, CDR2 SVGAGI. V was shortened by 4 bases and J by 7 bases, with 14 bases between the two germline ends. CDR3 coding DNA: TGTGCCAGCAGTTGGGGCGGACTGGGGGAGCAGTACTTC. Amino acids: CASSWGGLGEQYF.

This chain connects TRBV14 to TRBJ2-7; D possibly corresponds to TRBD1 (6 bases). Germline CDR1 reads SGHDN; CDR2 reads FVKESK. This CDR3 is 13 amino acids long. V gave up 3 bases and J gave up 4 bases, with 10 bases separating them. The CDR3 sequence is CASSHGTTYEQYF. Here the CDR3 DNA reads TGTGCCAGCAGCCACGGGACAACATACGAGCAGTACTTC.

This chain links TRBV5-1 with TRBJ2-5, with TRBD2 matching over 12 bases. This CDR3 has 16 residues. V lost 0 bases to trimming and J lost 7 bases; unmatched junction nucleotides: 7. CDR1 and CDR2 (germline): SGHRS, YFSETQ. The CDR3 coding sequence is TGCGCCAGCAGCTTGGTACTAGCGGGAGGAAAGGTGACCCAGTACTTC. Protein: CASSLVLAGGKVTQYF.

CDR3 loop: CASSPVTGSGANVLTF. The CDR3 coding sequence is TGTGCCAGCAGCCCTGTGACAGGCTCTGGGGCCAACGTCCTGACTTTC. J is TRBJ2-6 and V is TRBV7-8, with a weak D call TRBD1 (6 bases). V was pared by 5 bases and J by 0 bases, with 11 bases between. The length of the CDR3 is 16 residues. The germline V gene has CDR1 SGHVS and CDR2 FQNEAQ.

The chain is built from TRBV4-2 and TRBJ1-5, with a possible D match to TRBD1 (5 bases). The CDR3 consists of 17 residues. V was cut by 4 bases and J by 6 bases, with 22 bases left in between. Per the germline V gene, CDR1 is LGHNA and CDR2 is YNFKEQ. This CDR3 reads CASSPLGGNQGGQPQHF. The CDR3 nucleotides are TGTGCCAGCAGCCCCCTGGGGGGGAACCAGGGAGGTCAGCCCCAGCATTTT.

The chain combines TRBV6-1 with TRBJ2-5; D remains unclear. Trimming removed 7 bases from V and 5 bases from J, with 14 bases in between. CDR1 is MNHNS, CDR2 SASEGT, per germline. The CDR3 is 13 amino acids. The CDR3 region has the DNA TGTGCCAGCACCTTGGGCAGACGGGAGACCCAGTACTTC. This sequence encodes CASTLGRRETQYF.

A single count supports this clone. The chain uses TRBV7-6 and TRBJ1-5; maybe TRBD1 (5 bases). Between the trimmed V and J ends, which lost 4 bases and 7 bases, there was a span of 11 bases. CDR1 is SGHVS, CDR2 FNYEAQ, per germline. The CDR3 contains 13 residues. CDR3 protein: CASSSGHRQPQHF. For the CDR3, the DNA is TGTGCCAGCAGCTCGGGGCATAGGCAGCCCCAGCATTTT.

The chain has TRBV5-1 and TRBJ1-2, with unresolved D. The CDR3 runs to 14 residues. V lost 2 bases, J lost 4 bases, and 12 bases lay in between. Germline V CDR1 and CDR2: SGHRS, YFSETQ. The CDR3 region is CASSLREGIYGYTF. The CDR3 nucleotides are TGCGCCAGCAGCTTAAGGGAAGGAATCTATGGCTACACCTTC.

The chain has TRBV28 and TRBJ2-5; TRBD1 matches at 9 bases. The CDR3 has 15 residues. V shed 8 bases and J 4 bases; nucleotides not matched to a gene: 11. Germline CDR1 and CDR2: MDHEN and SYDVKM. CDR3 amino acids: CASGPQDRGGETQYF. CDR3 nucleotides: TGTGCCAGCGGCCCCCAGGACAGGGGCGGAGAGACCCAGTACTTC.

This sequence joins TRBV10-3 and TRBJ2-3; 11 bases fit TRBD2. This CDR3 has 17 residues. J lost 5 bases, V lost 10 bases, and 17 bases had no gene match. CDR1 is ENHRY, CDR2 SYGVKD, per germline. The CDR3 DNA is TGTGCCACCGCTGGTAATAGCGGGAGGGCCGAGGAAGATACGCAGTATTTT. Amino acids: CATAGNSGRAEEDTQYF.

The chain couples TRBV30 to TRBJ2-3; the match to TRBD2 covers 13 bases. The V gene end was trimmed by 3 bases and the J gene end by 1 base; junction bases not matched to a gene: 7. This CDR3 spans 17 amino acids. CDR1 and CDR2 (germline): GTSNPN, SVGIG (reference sequence). CDR3 nucleotides: TGTGCCTGGAGACTAGCGGGAGGGCCAGGGGGCACAGATACGCAGTATTTT. Translated, it gives CAWRLAGGPGGTDTQYF. Drawing the rest from reference TRBV30 and TRBJ2-3, the complete variable domain is SQTIHQWPATLVQPVGSPLSLECTVEGTSNPNLYWYRQAAGRGLQLLFYSVGIGQISSEVPQNLSASRPQDRQFILSSKKLLLSDSGFYLCAWRLAGGPGGTDTQYFGPGTRLTVL.

The chain recombines TRBV6-6 with TRBJ2-1; 7 bases are shared with TRBD2. J lost 2 bases, V lost 2 bases, and 6 bases had no gene match. Germline V gives CDR1 MNHNY, CDR2 SVGAGI (reference sequence). The CDR3 loop spans 16 amino acids. The CDR3 DNA reads TGTGCCAGCAGTTACCTGCCTAGCGGAACCTACAATGAGCAGTTCTTC. Its protein is CASSYLPSGTYNEQFF.

The chain has TRBV5-6 and TRBJ2-6; D gene ambiguous. The germline V gene has CDR1 SGHDT and CDR2 YYEEEE. V was trimmed by 5 bases and J by 2 bases, leaving 5 bases between them. This CDR3 region has 13 residues. The CDR3 loop is CASRVAGANVLTF. In DNA form, the CDR3 reads TGTGCCAGCAGGGTGGCTGGGGCCAACGTCCTGACTTTC.

The V and J genes are TRBV5-1 and TRBJ2-5; 7 bases match TRBD2. The CDR3 spans 16 residues. V trimming: 0 bases; J trimming: 4 bases; junction bases outside the gene matches: 9. Germline lookup yields CDR1 SGHRS and CDR2 YFSETQ. CDR3 coding DNA: TGCGCCAGCAGCTTGGGGTTTGCGGGAGAACGAGAGACCCAGTACTTC. The encoded protein is CASSLGFAGERETQYF. Full variable domain (outside the CDR3, taken from reference TRBV5-1 and TRBJ2-5): KAGVTQTPRYLIKTRGQQVTLSCSPISGHRSVSWYQQTPGQGLQFLFEYFSETQRNKGNFPGRFSGRQFSNSRSEMNVSTLELGDSALYLCASSLGFAGERETQYFGPGTRLLVL.

The rearrangement uses TRBV11-2 and TRBJ2-7; unclear D gene. CDR3 size: 13 residues. The germline V gene has CDR1 SGHAT and CDR2 FQNNGV. Trimming pared 5 bases from V and 4 bases from J, leaving 12 bases between. The CDR3, as DNA: TGTGCCAGCAGCCTAGGGCCTTTATACGAGCAGTACTTC. Translating gives CASSLGPLYEQYF.

This chain joins TRBV15 and TRBJ2-3, with 11 positions matching TRBD2. Germline CDR1 and CDR2: LNHNV and YYDKDF (reference sequence). This CDR3 has 15 residues. V trimming: 3 bases; J trimming: 5 bases; junction bases outside the gene matches: 4. The CDR3 sequence: CATSSSLAGVDTQYF. CDR3 sequence (DNA): TGTGCCACCAGCAGCTCACTAGCGGGAGTAGATACGCAGTATTTT.

This clone was recorded once. V gene TRBV15 combines with J gene TRBJ2-1, with TRBD1 as a possible D gene (6 bases). Germline V gene sequence: CDR1 LNHNV, CDR2 YYDKDF (reference sequence). CDR3 length: 15 amino acids. V was cut by 7 bases and J by 5 bases, with 18 bases left in between. Here the CDR3 reads CATTPNYRAHNEQFF. CDR3 nucleotides: TGTGCCACCACCCCAAATTACAGGGCCCACAATGAGCAGTTCTTC. The full variable domain, completed using reference TRBV15 and TRBJ2-1, is DAMVIQNPRYQVTQFGKPVTLSCSQTLNHNVMYWYQQKSSQAPKLLFHYYDKDFNNEADTPDNFQSRRPNTSFCFLDIRSPGLGDTAMYLCATTPNYRAHNEQFFGPGTRLTVL.

The chain couples TRBV10-1 to TRBJ2-5, with D unclear. The germline V gene encodes CDR1 WNHNN and CDR2 SYGVQD (reference sequence). The V gene lost 0 bases and the J gene lost 4 bases, with 9 bases spanning the gap. The CDR3 totals 14 residues. Here the CDR3 DNA reads TGCGCCAGCAGTGAGTCGTTGGATCGAGAGACCCAGTACTTC. Translated: CASSESLDRETQYF.

The J gene is TRBJ2-7, the V gene TRBV11-3; no reliable D call. Deletions cut 1 base from V and 2 bases from J, with 12 bases between. The CDR3 runs 15 residues. Germline loops: CDR1 SGHNT, CDR2 YENEEA. The DNA of the CDR3 is TGTGCCAGCAGCTTAGTGGGGTCTTGGACCTACGAGCAGTACTTC. Protein sequence: CASSLVGSWTYEQYF.

The chain employs TRBV6-5 and TRBJ2-7; D might be TRBD2 (5 bases). Germline lookup yields CDR1 MNHEY and CDR2 SVGAGI. The CDR3 is 14 amino acids. V was trimmed by 5 bases and J by 3 bases, leaving 14 bases between them. The CDR3 DNA reads TGTGCCAGCAGTGACGAGACCAGCGGCTACGAGCAGTACTTC. This translates into CASSDETSGYEQYF.

The V and J genes are TRBV5-1 and TRBJ1-4, with TRBD1 matching over 12 bases. CDR3 size: 15 residues. V was clipped by 4 bases and J by 5 bases; unmatched bases: 3. Per germline, CDR1 SGHRS and CDR2 YFSETQ. This CDR3 reads CASSPGQGANEKLFF. The CDR3 DNA reads as TGCGCCAGCAGCCCGGGACAGGGGGCGAATGAAAAACTGTTTTTT. Using reference TRBV5-1 and TRBJ1-4 for the parts outside the CDR3, the full variable domain is KAGVTQTPRYLIKTRGQQVTLSCSPISGHRSVSWYQQTPGQGLQFLFEYFSETQRNKGNFPGRFSGRQFSNSRSEMNVSTLELGDSALYLCASSPGQGANEKLFFGSGTQLSVL.

This chain links TRBV5-6 with TRBJ2-7; the D gene is possibly TRBD2 (7 bases). Germline values: CDR1 SGHDT, CDR2 YYEEEE. The CDR3 consists of 14 residues. Deletions cut 4 bases from V and 5 bases from J, with 16 bases between. CDR3 region: CASSPPDGGHEQYF. The CDR3 nucleotides are TGTGCCAGCAGCCCGCCTGACGGGGGGCACGAGCAGTACTTC.

The J gene is TRBJ2-1, the V gene TRBV9; D unresolved. Trimming left V 3 bases short and J 6 bases short, with 7 bases between. CDR1 and CDR2 (germline): SGDLS, YYNGEE. This CDR3 comprises 12 residues. The CDR3 DNA reads as TGTGCCAGCAGCGGCCCCCCCAATGAGCAGTTCTTC. It codes for CASSGPPNEQFF.

CDR3 coding DNA: TGTGCCAGCAGTGGCCAGGGGAAAGGATCGGAGACCCAGTACTTC. It specifies CASSGQGKGSETQYF. The rearrangement links TRBV6-4 to TRBJ2-5; D possibly corresponds to TRBD1 (6 bases). Germline-derived CDR1 and CDR2 are MRHNA and SNTAGT. The CDR3 has 15 residues. V lost 4 bases and J lost 5, with 17 bases in between.

This clone was seen a handful of times. The CDR3 spells CASSSTGSRNQPQHF. The DNA for the CDR3 is TGCGCCAGCAGCTCGACAGGGTCCCGCAATCAGCCCCAGCATTTT. This chain uses TRBV5-1 with TRBJ1-5; 7 bases fit TRBD1. The germline V gene has CDR1 SGHRS and CDR2 YFSETQ. CDR3 length equals 15 residues. With V trimmed by 3 bases and J by 2 bases, 5 bases remained unmatched.

The chain uses TRBV5-1 and TRBJ2-4; no firm D call. The CDR3 sequence is 13 residues long. With 4 bases removed from V and 0 bases from J, the gap between germline ends came to 5 bases. Germline CDR1 is SGHRS and CDR2 is YFSETQ. The CDR3 region has the DNA TGCGCCAGCAGCCCAGTAGCCAAAAACATTCAGTACTTC. Its translation: CASSPVAKNIQYF.

V gene TRBV28 combines with J gene TRBJ1-2; no firm D call. CDR3 length: 14 amino acids. The germline gives CDR1 MDHEN, CDR2 SYDVKM. V dropped 5 bases and J dropped 0 bases, with 10 bases sitting between them. CDR3 in amino acids: CASSPFLTNYGYTF. In DNA, the CDR3 is TGTGCCAGCAGTCCGTTCTTAACTAACTATGGCTACACCTTC.